Below are 20 T cell receptor beta chains sequenced from a single sample in a study of shared clonotypes between healthy human individuals. Profiling relied on immunoSEQ multiplex PCR, and the TCRdb table lists in-frame clones only, not all of them. The sample carries roughly 1,100,000 clones, about 74% recorded once. The sample was memory CD4+ T cells sorted from blood. Subset: CD45RA-negative fraction. Receptors were obtained from a man between 18 and 29 years old in good health.

The chain combines TRBV2 with TRBJ1-4, with 8 bases that match TRBD1. The germline gives CDR1 SNHLY, CDR2 FYNNEI. The CDR3 covers 14 residues. The trim removed 6 bases at V and 6 bases at J, leaving 6 bases unmatched. The CDR3 protein is CASSGQGRDEKLFF. The CDR3 DNA reads as TGTGCCAGCAGCGGACAGGGTCGGGATGAAAAACTGTTTTTT.

The genes are TRBV15 and TRBJ2-2; weak D call: TRBD2 (6 bases). Trimming cost V 5 bases and J 3 bases, with 13 bases left between them. CDR3 size: 15 residues. CDR1 LNHNV and CDR2 YYDKDF come from the germline V gene (reference sequence). The CDR3 spells CATSPGGPHTGELFF. DNA of the CDR3: TGTGCCACCAGCCCAGGAGGGCCCCACACCGGGGAGCTGTTTTTT.

In DNA, the CDR3 is TGTGCCAGCAGTTCACAACTAGCGGGAGGCCCACTAGCCAAAAACATTCAGTACTTC. As protein: CASSSQLAGGPLAKNIQYF. The chain carries TRBV2 and TRBJ2-4, with 12 bases that match TRBD2. This CDR3 has 19 residues. Per the germline V gene, CDR1 is SNHLY and CDR2 is FYNNEI. Trimming removed 5 bases from V and 0 bases from J; junction bases left unmatched: 11. Combining the CDR3 with reference TRBV2 and TRBJ2-4 gives the whole variable domain EPEVTQTPSHQVTQMGQEVILRCVPISNHLYFYWYRQILGQKVEFLVSFYNNEISEKSEIFDDQFSVERPDGSNFTLKIRSTKLEDSAMYFCASSSQLAGGPLAKNIQYFGAGTRLSVL.

This chain joins TRBV4-3 and TRBJ2-1; 14 bases align to TRBD2. There are 16 residues in the CDR3. V lost 2 bases, J lost 8 bases, and 5 bases stayed unmatched. Germline V gene sequence: CDR1 LGHNA, CDR2 YSLEER. This chain's CDR3 is CASSQSGLAGVDEQFF. The CDR3 DNA reads TGCGCCAGCAGCCAATCGGGACTAGCGGGAGTGGATGAGCAGTTCTTC.

The V and J genes are TRBV7-9 and TRBJ1-3; TRBD1 might be the D (5 bases). Trimming cost V 5 bases and J 2 bases, with 19 bases left between them. Germline assignment: CDR1 SEHNR and CDR2 FQNEAQ (reference sequence). The CDR3 runs 17 residues. The DNA of the CDR3 is TGTGCCAGCAGCCCCAACACGGAGGGGATCACTGGAAACACCATATATTTT. Protein: CASSPNTEGITGNTIYF.

The V gene is TRBV10-3, the J gene TRBJ2-7; 9 bases line up with TRBD2. CDR3 length equals 15 residues. The junction had 7 bases not matched to a gene; V was cut back by 4 bases and J by 3 bases. From germline, CDR1 is ENHRY and CDR2 SYGVKD. The CDR3 loop is CAISGSSGVRYEQYF. As DNA, the CDR3 is TGTGCCATCAGTGGATCTAGCGGGGTCCGCTACGAGCAGTACTTC.

The chain couples TRBV5-4 to TRBJ2-5, with 7 nucleotides matching TRBD1. Losses at the gene ends were 6 bases for V and 5 bases for J; bases not matched to a gene: 16. The CDR3 has 16 residues. Germline CDR1 and CDR2: SGHNT and YYREEE (reference sequence). CDR3 amino acids: CASTTGVGLLGETQYF. Here the CDR3 DNA reads TGTGCCAGCACCACAGGGGTGGGATTACTTGGGGAGACCCAGTACTTC.

CDR3 sequence (DNA): TGCAGCGTTTTCGTAGGGGGCGCTTCAAGCGGGGACAATGAGCAGTTCTTC. Protein sequence: CSVFVGGASSGDNEQFF. This chain joins TRBV29-1 and TRBJ2-1; D may correspond to TRBD1 or TRBD2 (7 bases each). The CDR3 runs to 17 residues. Trimming left V 5 bases short and J 5 bases short, with 25 bases between. From germline, CDR1 is SQVTM and CDR2 ANQGSEA.

Note on this clone: The sample holds other DNA sequences that translate to the same CDR3. V gene TRBV19 combines with J gene TRBJ1-2, with 8 bases identical to TRBD1. This CDR3 spans 14 amino acids. V lost 4 bases and J lost 2; bases outside the gene matches: 3. Germline V gene data show CDR1 as LNHDA and CDR2 as SQIVND (reference sequence). CDR3 amino acids: CASSTRDRNYGYTF. CDR3 sequence (DNA): TGTGCCAGTAGTACCCGGGACAGGAACTATGGCTACACCTTC.

The chain joins TRBV19 to TRBJ2-7, with a tentative D call TRBD1 (6 bases). The CDR3 runs to 14 residues. Germline V gene data show CDR1 as LNHDA and CDR2 as SQIVND (reference sequence). Trimming cost V 6 bases and J 1 base, with 13 bases left between them. The CDR3 DNA reads TGTGCCAGTAGGGACCCTCAGGGGTCCTACGAGCAGTACTTC. As protein: CASRDPQGSYEQYF.

This sequence joins TRBV2 and TRBJ1-5; the match to TRBD1 covers 8 bases. The CDR3 length is 15 residues. V lost 2 bases and J lost 7; bases outside the gene matches: 7. Germline V gene data show CDR1 as SNHLY and CDR2 as FYNNEI. Here the CDR3 DNA reads TGTGCCAGCAGTGAACAGGCAGGGGGCCGGCAGCCCCAGCATTTT. It yields the protein CASSEQAGGRQPQHF.

This chain uses TRBV2 with TRBJ2-3; no reliable D call. This CDR3 has 13 amino acids. V was clipped by 5 bases and J by 2 bases, with 8 bases between them. Germline V gene sequence: CDR1 SNHLY, CDR2 FYNNEI. The CDR3 sequence is CASSKTPTDTQYF. The CDR3 bases are TGTGCCAGCAGTAAGACCCCCACAGATACGCAGTATTTT. Looking up the rest from reference TRBV2 and TRBJ2-3 gives the full variable domain: EPEVTQTPSHQVTQMGQEVILRCVPISNHLYFYWYRQILGQKVEFLVSFYNNEISEKSEIFDDQFSVERPDGSNFTLKIRSTKLEDSAMYFCASSKTPTDTQYFGPGTRLTVL.

CDR3 nucleotide sequence: TGTGCCAGCAGTACTGGGGAGACAGGGACCTACGAGCAGTACTTC. It yields the protein CASSTGETGTYEQYF. The V call is TRBV6-1, the J call TRBJ2-7; 7 bases agree with TRBD1. The junction had 9 bases not matched to a gene; V was cut back by 5 bases and J by 2 bases. The CDR3 has 15 residues. Germline V gives CDR1 MNHNS, CDR2 SASEGT.

In this sample, this clone turned up many times. The rearrangement links TRBV7-2 to TRBJ2-1; the D is unclear. The V end lost 5 bases, the J end lost 5 bases, and 16 bases lay between the germline ends. Germline V gene sequence: CDR1 SGHTA, CDR2 FQGNSA. The CDR3 has 15 residues. CDR3 amino acids: CASSHFGDQDNEQFF. The CDR3 DNA reads TGTGCCAGCAGCCACTTTGGCGACCAGGACAATGAGCAGTTCTTC.

The chain carries TRBV4-1 and TRBJ1-4, with D perhaps TRBD1 (6 bases). The V gene's germline CDR1 is MGHRA and CDR2 YSYEKL. Trimming removed 3 bases from V and 4 bases from J, with 15 bases in between. The CDR3 is 16 residues long. The CDR3 here is CASSHNRGQFNEKLFF. CDR3 in DNA: TGCGCCAGCAGCCACAATAGAGGACAGTTTAATGAAAAACTGTTTTTT.

This sequence joins TRBV2 and TRBJ2-3; TRBD2 matches 7 bases. V shed 6 bases, J shed 2 bases, and the junction held 5 bases outside the gene matches. The CDR3 runs to 14 residues. Germline assignment: CDR1 SNHLY and CDR2 FYNNEI. The CDR3 spells CASRRDYNTDTQYF. In nucleotides, the CDR3 is TGTGCCAGCAGACGGGACTACAACACAGATACGCAGTATTTT.

V gene TRBV10-3 combines with J gene TRBJ1-4; D not certain. V gave up 5 bases and J gave up 8 bases, with 12 bases separating them. The germline gives CDR1 ENHRY, CDR2 SYGVKD. The CDR3 totals 13 residues. Written as DNA, the CDR3 is TGTGCCATCAGTCGCAGGATGGAGGAAAAACTGTTTTTT. Its protein product is CAISRRMEEKLFF.

The V call is TRBV30, the J call TRBJ1-5; D remains ambiguous. CDR1 GTSNPN and CDR2 SVGIG come from the germline V gene (reference sequence). Trimming left V 1 base short and J 1 base short, with 5 bases between. The CDR3 loop spans 13 amino acids. The CDR3 DNA follows: TGTGCCTGGAGTGCGGGAAGCAATCAGCCCCAGCATTTT. Protein sequence: CAWSAGSNQPQHF.

The CDR3: CAWSQGGRTEAFF. CDR3 in DNA: TGTGCCTGGAGTCAGGGCGGTAGAACTGAAGCTTTCTTT. This chain connects TRBV30 to TRBJ1-1, with D possibly being TRBD1 (5 bases). The length of the CDR3 is 13 residues. V lost 2 bases and J lost 5, with 12 bases in between. Germline CDR1 and CDR2: GTSNPN and SVGIG (reference sequence).

The chain employs TRBV6-5 and TRBJ2-7, with D possibly being TRBD1 or TRBD2 (5 bases each). CDR1 is MNHEY, CDR2 SVGAGI, per germline. The CDR3 loop spans 14 amino acids. V was cut by 2 bases and J by 2 bases, with 10 bases left in between. The CDR3 region is CASSYLLGPYEQYF. CDR3 DNA: TGTGCCAGCAGTTACCTCCTGGGACCCTACGAGCAGTACTTC.